This T cell receptor beta chain was captured in a study of blood T cells in healthy people across ages. A J-beta primer mix and a sample-barcoded 5' primer were used in a second PCR of about 7 to 12 cycles. TCRdb used MiXCR to reprocess the 5' RACE reads, holding one entry per CDR3 protein. The table has about 1 million distinct CDR3 sequences, under 30% seen once. CDR3 size: 11 residues. Germline V gene sequence: CDR1 DFQATT, CDR2 SNEGSKA (reference sequence). A few counts support this clonotype. This sample was also put to use in a study of T cells of mothers and their children.

The sequenced sample consisted of blood. This receptor was taken from a girl aged 2 to 9 in good health. The chain uses TRBV20-1 and TRBJ1-1; 7 bases align to TRBD1. The CDR3 nucleotides are TGCAGGGGGGACAGCCTTCTTGAAGCTTTCTTT. This gives the protein CRGDSLLEAFF.